Shown below are 21 T cell receptor beta chains from a single sample sequenced in a study of blood T cell repertoires in COVID-19. TCRdb's table, derived via immunoSEQ multiplex PCR, lists solely in-frame clones and lacks some. The data show about 240,000 clones, with approximately 90% seen just once and 7.2% held by the top ten. The sequencing input was peripheral blood. These receptor sequences come from a man between 60 and 75 years old who had recovered from COVID-19.

The chain carries TRBV4-2 and TRBJ2-2, with 16 positions matching TRBD2. CDR1 is LGHNA and CDR2 is YNFKEQ in the germline V gene. CDR3 length equals 17 residues. V was pared by 3 bases and J by 6 bases, with 4 bases of the junction left unmatched. The CDR3 sequence: CASSQGLAGGRAGELFF. CDR3 DNA sequence: TGTGCCAGCAGCCAGGGACTAGCGGGGGGGCGTGCCGGGGAGCTGTTTTTT.

This clone was seen just once. The chain combines TRBV6-5 with TRBJ1-2; 7 nucleotides match TRBD1. The germline V gene encodes CDR1 MNHEY and CDR2 SVGAGI. The junction had 4 bases not matched to a gene; V was cut back by 8 bases and J by 1 base. This CDR3 is built from 13 residues. DNA of the CDR3: TGTGCCAGCCGACAGGGCCATAACTATGGCTACACCTTC. Translation: CASRQGHNYGYTF.

This clone was picked up a small number of times. V is TRBV7-6 and J is TRBJ2-7; possible D gene TRBD2, 6 bases. Trimming removed 1 base from V and 4 bases from J, with 14 bases in between. Per germline, CDR1 SGHVS and CDR2 FNYEAQ. The CDR3 is 15 amino acids. CDR3 nucleotide sequence: TGTGCCAGCAGCTTAGTCGCGGGGTCTGGGTACGAGCAGTACGTC. Translating gives CASSLVAGSGYEQYV.

In its sample, this clone was seen once. The chain uses TRBV28 and TRBJ1-2; D perhaps matches TRBD1 (5 bases). Trimming shortened V by 7 bases and J by 7 bases, and 22 bases separated the two germline ends. Germline V lookup: CDR1 MDHEN, CDR2 SYDVKM. The CDR3 has 15 residues. The DNA for the CDR3 is TGTGCCAGCATCCCTCTATACATTACAGGCAGTGGCTACACCTTC. This gives the protein CASIPLYITGSGYTF.

This chain joins TRBV7-2 and TRBJ2-1, with D uncertain. This CDR3 comprises 11 residues. From germline, CDR1 is SGHTA and CDR2 FQGNSA. Trimming stripped 3 bases from V and 8 bases from J, with 5 bases between. This CDR3 reads CASSFFDEQFF. Here the CDR3 DNA reads TGTGCCAGCAGCTTTTTCGATGAGCAGTTCTTC. The entire variable domain, with the rest obtained from reference TRBV7-2 and TRBJ2-1, is as follows: GAGVSQSPSNKVTEKGKDVELRCDPISGHTALYWYRQSLGQGLEFLIYFQGNSAPDKSGLPSDRFSAERTGGSVSTLTIQRTQQEDSAVYLCASSFFDEQFFGPGTRLTVL.

The gene calls are TRBV7-9 and TRBJ2-3; tentatively, D is TRBD2 (5 bases). The CDR3 covers 14 residues. V lost 3 bases and J 8 bases, leaving 15 bases between the germline ends. Per the germline V gene, CDR1 is SEHNR and CDR2 is FQNEAQ (reference sequence). The CDR3 DNA reads TGTGCCAGCAGCTTTTTAAGTCAAGGAGGTACGCAGTATTTT. The encoded protein is CASSFLSQGGTQYF.

The chain carries TRBV11-2 and TRBJ2-2; a weak D match, TRBD1 (6 bases). This CDR3 has 15 amino acids. Germline V gene sequence: CDR1 SGHAT, CDR2 FQNNGV. The germline V and J ends were trimmed by 5 bases and 5 bases, with 15 bases remaining between them. The CDR3 is CASSRVGAETGELFF. The DNA for the CDR3 is TGTGCCAGCAGCCGGGTGGGGGCTGAAACCGGGGAGCTGTTTTTT.

The chain carries TRBV3-1 (or the pseudogene TRBV3-2) and TRBJ1-1; no firm D call. The V gene lost 1 base and the J gene lost 10 bases, with 7 bases spanning the gap. Germline values: CDR1 LGHDT, CDR2 YNNKEL (reference sequence). The CDR3 length is 11 residues. CDR3 bases: TGTGCCAGCAGCCAAGCGGGTCGAGCTTTCTTT. Translated: CASSQAGRAFF.

The chain combines TRBV5-1 with TRBJ2-7; D is unresolved. Germline assignment: CDR1 SGHRS and CDR2 YFSETQ. The CDR3 has 14 residues. Trimming shortened V by 0 bases and J by 4 bases, and 11 bases separated the two germline ends. In DNA form, the CDR3 reads TGCGCCAGCAGCTTGGCCCCGGAGTTTTACGAGCAGTACTTC. It codes for CASSLAPEFYEQYF.

The gene calls are TRBV6-5 and TRBJ1-6; D is perhaps TRBD1 (5 bases). CDR1 is MNHEY and CDR2 is SVGAGI in the germline V gene. The V and J ends lost 7 bases and 11 bases respectively, with 15 bases between them. The CDR3 covers 13 residues. DNA for the CDR3: TGTGCCAGCACGAGACAGACGGTGGCACCCCTCCACTTT. Amino acids: CASTRQTVAPLHF.

This rearrangement joins TRBV5-5 to TRBJ1-2, with TRBD1 matching over 12 bases. The CDR3 runs 18 residues. Losses at the gene ends were 0 bases for V and 7 bases for J; bases not matched to a gene: 13. Germline CDR1 SGHKS, CDR2 YYEKEE (reference sequence). CDR3 loop: CASSLGPITGQGARGYTF. DNA for the CDR3: TGTGCCAGCAGCTTGGGTCCAATTACGGGACAGGGGGCGCGTGGCTACACCTTC. The variable domain in full, with the rest retrieved from reference TRBV5-5 and TRBJ1-2, is DAGVTQSPTHLIKTRGQQVTLRCSPISGHKSVSWYQQVLGQGPQFIFQYYEKEERGRGNFPDRFSARQFPNYSSELNVNALLLGDSALYLCASSLGPITGQGARGYTFGSGTRLTVV.

CDR3 in DNA: TGTGCCAGCAGCCAATCAGCGTCTGGAAACACCATATATTTT. This codes for CASSQSASGNTIYF. The chain carries TRBV3-1 (or the pseudogene TRBV3-2) and TRBJ1-3; D not certain. The germline CDR1 and CDR2 sequences are LGHDT and YNNKEL (reference sequence). The CDR3 totals 14 residues. Trimming shortened V by 2 bases and J by 1 base, and 6 bases separated the two germline ends.

This clone was found once. The V and J genes are TRBV6-6 and TRBJ1-2; D ambiguous. Germline V CDR1 and CDR2: MNHNY, SVGAGI (reference sequence). The ends were cut back, 6 bases at V and 7 bases at J, with 9 bases in the middle. CDR3 length: 11 residues. CDR3 nucleotide sequence: TGTGCCAGCAGACGAGAGGGTGGCTACACCTTC. It codes for CASRREGGYTF.

The chain couples TRBV5-8 to TRBJ2-2; 9 bases line up with TRBD2. J was trimmed by 2 bases and V by 4 bases; bases with no gene match: 12. Germline CDR1 and CDR2: SGHTS and YDEGEE. There are 18 residues in the CDR3. The CDR3, as DNA: TGTGCCAGCAGCCTGGAGGCTAGCGGGGTCTTAAACACCGGGGAGCTGTTTTTT. Protein: CASSLEASGVLNTGELFF.

The rearrangement links TRBV12-3 or TRBV12-4 to TRBJ2-3, with D unclear. The CDR3 covers 11 residues. V was clipped by 6 bases and J by 9 bases, with 10 bases between them. CDR3 residues: CASSSLFTQYF. The CDR3 coding sequence is TGTGCCAGCAGCTCACTGTTCACGCAGTATTTT.

The chain combines TRBV24-1 with TRBJ2-3; 7 positions agree with TRBD1. The V segment lost 5 bases and the J segment 2 bases; nucleotides outside the gene matches: 6. From germline, CDR1 is KGHDR and CDR2 SFDVKD. This CDR3 is built from 15 residues. The chain's CDR3 is CATSGSGQNTDTQYF. The CDR3 nucleotides are TGTGCCACCAGTGGTTCGGGACAGAACACAGATACGCAGTATTTT.

The chain employs TRBV7-9 and TRBJ2-5; 7 positions match TRBD1. The V segment lost 2 bases and the J segment 3 bases; nucleotides outside the gene matches: 6. CDR3 length equals 15 residues. Per the germline V gene, CDR1 is SEHNR and CDR2 is FQNEAQ (reference sequence). CDR3 region: CASSLTLTGKETQYF. The CDR3 nucleotides read TGTGCCAGCAGCTTAACCCTGACAGGGAAAGAGACCCAGTACTTC.

V usage is TRBV9 and J usage is TRBJ2-1; TRBD2 is a possible D gene (5 bases). Trimming took off 4 bases at V and 9 bases at J, with 17 bases between the two ends. This CDR3 contains 14 residues. Germline CDR1 and CDR2: SGDLS and YYNGEE. The CDR3 coding sequence is TGTGCCAGCAGCCCGTCACTAGTAATGGGTGAGCAGTTCTTC. Encoded protein: CASSPSLVMGEQFF.

This chain connects TRBV5-1 to TRBJ1-2; weak D call: TRBD1 (5 bases). V was clipped by 1 base and J by 8 bases, with 9 bases between them. This CDR3 is built from 12 residues. Germline-derived CDR1 and CDR2 are SGHRS and YFSETQ. The CDR3 DNA sequence: TGCGCCAGCAGCTTGAATAGGGGCGGCTACACCTTC. This translates into CASSLNRGGYTF.

J is TRBJ1-2 and V is TRBV4-2; tentatively, D is TRBD1 (6 bases). The germline gives CDR1 LGHNA, CDR2 YNFKEQ. Trimming shortened V by 0 bases and J by 8 bases, and 19 bases separated the two germline ends. The CDR3 is made up of 16 amino acids. CDR3 loop: CASSQDPLRRGYGYTF. The DNA for the CDR3 is TGTGCCAGCAGCCAAGATCCTTTACGCAGGGGCTACGGCTACACCTTC.

This chain joins TRBV7-9 and TRBJ2-3, with D tentatively TRBD1 (5 bases). CDR3 length equals 14 residues. V was pared by 5 bases and J by 6 bases, with 15 bases between. Germline assignment: CDR1 SEHNR and CDR2 FQNEAQ (reference sequence). The CDR3 is CASSDDQGADTQYF. For the CDR3, the DNA is TGTGCCAGCAGCGACGACCAGGGCGCGGATACGCAGTATTTT. The variable domain in full, with the rest retrieved from reference TRBV7-9 and TRBJ2-3, is DTGVSQNPRHKITKRGQNVTFRCDPISEHNRLYWYRQTLGQGPEFLTYFQNEAQLEKSRLLSDRFSAERPKGSFSTLEIQRTEQGDSAMYLCASSDDQGADTQYFGPGTRLTVL.